Sequencing of this TCR beta chain was carried out in a study of CD8+ T cells in alopecia areata. Specified treatment: oral pan-JAK inhibitor, 5-10 mg twice daily. The CDR3 covers 14 residues. The V and J ends lost 6 bases and 6 bases respectively, with 15 bases between them. CDR1 SGHAT and CDR2 FQNNGV come from the germline V gene. Sequencing relied on a cDNA template that was reverse transcribed from extracted RNA. The assay was immunoSEQ multiplex PCR, and TCRdb's table has in-frame clones only and misses some. This table holds some 190,000 clones, just over 65% found once. This sequence joins TRBV11-2 and TRBJ2-1; D is perhaps TRBD2 (6 bases). The receptor's source is a human donor with alopecia areata. Source: CD4+ T cells sorted from blood, taken around week 46, from a patient treated with tofacitinib. CDR3 DNA: TGTGCCAGCAGACCCGGACTACCAGCCAATGAGCAGTTCTTC. This translates into CASRPGLPANEQFF.